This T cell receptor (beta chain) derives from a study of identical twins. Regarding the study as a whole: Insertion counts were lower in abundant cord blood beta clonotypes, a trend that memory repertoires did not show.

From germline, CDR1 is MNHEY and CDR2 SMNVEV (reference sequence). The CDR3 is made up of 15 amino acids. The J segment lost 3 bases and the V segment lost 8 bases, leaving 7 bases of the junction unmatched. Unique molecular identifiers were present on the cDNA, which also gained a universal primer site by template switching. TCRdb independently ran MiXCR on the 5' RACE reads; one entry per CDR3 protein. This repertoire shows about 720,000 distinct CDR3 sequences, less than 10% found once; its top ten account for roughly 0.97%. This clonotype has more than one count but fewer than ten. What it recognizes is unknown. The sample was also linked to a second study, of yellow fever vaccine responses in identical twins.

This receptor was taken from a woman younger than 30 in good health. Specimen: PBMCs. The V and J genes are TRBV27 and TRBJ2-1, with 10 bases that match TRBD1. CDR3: CASGTGEFIYNEQFF. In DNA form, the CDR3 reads TGTGCCAGCGGGACAGGGGAATTTATCTACAATGAGCAGTTCTTC.